This TCR beta chain was retrieved from a study of T cell responses to AZD1222 COVID-19 vaccine (dated by TCRdb to the early 2020s). Concerning the study at large: Because spike-specific TCR depth and breadth did not differ between the two schedules, AZD1222 recipients who got a second dose at roughly 4 weeks were pooled with those who got a second dose at roughly 12 weeks. A total of about 250 trial participants underwent TCR sequencing, of whom 200 to 220 had received two doses of AZD1222 and approximately 26 had received two doses of the MenACWY control vaccine. Trial participants were enrolled into age subgroups of 18-55, 56-69 and 70-plus years, which contained approximately 150, 28 and 58 TCR-sequenced participants, respectively.

From the cysteine through the phenylalanine, the CDR3 covers 19 amino acids. The read is trimmed to its CDR3 DNA, 57 bases read in frame from base 1. The germline V gene sets CDR1 to SGDLS and CDR2 to YYNGEE. Trimming accounts for 0 bases at V and 3 bases at J, while the number of junction bases matched to no gene is 12. In the case of this clone: What antigen it recognizes has not been identified. Base qualities are not at hand, and no much larger clone is one base apart.

The CDR3 regions of human TCRbeta chains were subjected to immunosequencing. In the original analysis: TCRs in the repertoires were compared against a reference library of SARS-CoV-2-specific TCRs that had been generated with the MIRA antigen-specificity platform. Breadth was defined as the fraction of unique TCRs that were SARS-CoV-2-associated, and depth was defined as the fraction of total T cells that were SARS-CoV-2-associated. Using the MIRA data, each spike-specific TCR was mapped to the spike region that the TCR reacts to and placed in a CD4 or CD8 class. Log10-transformed breadth and depth values were compared by one-way ANOVA with Sidak's multiple comparisons tests. The table comes from immuneACCESS by way of TCRdb, which keeps in-frame sequences with V and J called. Part of the clones is missing from these tables; in studies checked, under half for an unresolved V gene and the rest for unknown reasons. Clone size and the V and J calls come from that table; the DNA yielded D and trimming. This sample comprises about 86,000 clones, about 92% of them detected only once. The ten largest make up 2% to 2.5% of the sample.

Overall study outcomes, separate from this receptor: Reportedly, close to half of the unique spike-specific TCRs recognized epitopes lying outside the regions that are mutated in the B.1.351 and B.1.1.7 variants. The vaccine-associated CD4 TCRs covered the entire spike protein, and the dominant responses fell in regions 160-218 and 743-854. In the small 56-69-year group, the increase in depth fell short of significance, most likely because of low power. Because no day 14 peak-response samples were available, repertoires were characterized only after the peak T cell response. After two AZD1222 doses, both the breadth and the depth of spike-specific TCRs were significantly higher than at day 0 and than in MenACWY recipients. Participants were mostly white British and included more females than males, and it was suggested by the authors that clonal diversity may have been underestimated. Only six AZD1222 recipients were SARS-CoV-2 seropositive at baseline, limiting conclusions about previously exposed vaccinees.

The sample's time point label, decoded: baseline before first vaccination. Samples from vaccinated people were obtained from the UK trials COV001 and COV002, which included a single-blind randomized controlled phase 2/3 trial of AZD1222 (ChAdOx1 nCoV-19) in healthy adults. For TCRbeta chain sequencing, PBMC samples were collected from trial participants at day 0 and at day 28 after the second dose. Here the chain combines TRBV9 and TRBJ2-2; 9 of the junction bases match TRBD1. This TCR was recovered from an adult in good health. The source was peripheral blood, collected on day 0 of AZD1222 vaccination. The nucleotides read TGTGCCAGCAGCGTAGGAAGGCAGGGACAGGGCACATACACCGGGGAGCTGTTTTTT. Its translation is CASSVGRQGQGTYTGELFF.